The entry below gives a single TCR beta chain sequence along with its context. Its antigen has not been determined. Base quality data are lacking; no much larger clone is found one base away. The data derive from a study of OX40 agonist ivuxolimab in advanced cancers. Concerning the study at large: The costimulatory receptor OX40 (CD134) was targeted by ivuxolimab, a fully human IgG2 agonistic monoclonal antibody. Intravenous ivuxolimab was administered to patients every 2 weeks at six dose levels: 0.01, 0.1, 0.3, 1.5, 3 and 10 mg/kg. Of the 50 to 55 dose-escalation patients, hepatocellular carcinoma was present in around 20, melanoma in around 15, renal cell carcinoma in 9 and head and neck cancer in 9. In the dose-escalation cohort, 65% to 85% of patients were male, and the mean age was approximately 60 years with a range of about 20 to 80. Patients were allowed to have had prior anti-PD-1, anti-PD-L1 or anti-CTLA-4 therapy, and 30% to 40% of the dose-escalation patients had been treated with checkpoint inhibitors. Three dose-escalation patients achieved partial responses, one with hepatocellular carcinoma and two with cutaneous melanoma. The point of sequencing TCRbeta in the periphery was to test whether ivuxolimab changed TCR sequence diversity and drove clonal T-cell expansion. The paper reports the monotherapy dose-escalation portion (N of about 50 patients) of the phase I ivuxolimab trial. Broad study findings and their caveats: In the 0.1-3.0 mg/kg groups, partial responders had among the lowest normalized peripheral clonal expansion, particularly in CD8+ T cells. The antigen specificity of the peripheral T cells that underwent clonal expansion was not determined. Low levels of normalized T-cell clonal expansion were also shown by some nonresponding patients. After ivuxolimab, expanded clones were on average more numerous among CD8+ T cells than among CD4+ T cells. At doses of 0.1 to 3.0 mg/kg, clonal expansion of both CD4+ and CD8+ blood T cells was observed from baseline to week 6.

Patients with autoimmune disease history or receiving systemic immunosuppression were excluded from the trial. Peripheral blood for TCR sequencing was drawn from every dose cohort at baseline, at cycle 4 day 1 and at cycle 7 day 1. Samples were obtained from an open-label, multicenter, first-in-human phase I dose-escalation trial of ivuxolimab. The trial enrolled adults with locally advanced or metastatic head and neck squamous cell, hepatocellular, melanoma or renal cell carcinoma. Before TCR sequencing, CD4+ T cells and CD8+ T cells from peripheral blood were sorted into separate populations. Measured from the cysteine to the phenylalanine, the CDR3 is 15 residues long. Only the CDR3 region is kept as DNA, spanning 45 bases read in frame from base 1. Reading the germline V gene gives CDR1 SGHDN and CDR2 FVKESK. V lost 1 base and J lost 0 bases; the stretch between them is 4 bases long. To sequence the TCRbeta CDR3 region, genomic DNA was isolated from the sorted cells. TCRbeta CDR3 regions were sequenced using the immunoSEQ Assay. The table was pulled from immuneACCESS by TCRdb, which kept in-frame rearrangements only. Such tables lose some clones; where checked, under half of the loss comes from unresolved V genes, and the rest has no known cause. This sample holds 7,000 to 7,500 clones; 75% to 90% were observed only once. The ten largest account for around 79% of the sample.

This clonotype was sampled from an adult with an advanced solid tumor such as melanoma, head and neck, liver or kidney cancer. The rearrangement joined TRBV14 to TRBJ1-6; the D gene is not confidently resolved. The specimen was CD4+ or CD8+ T cells sorted from blood, collected in a trial of the OX40 agonist ivuxolimab. In nucleotide form, the sequence is TGTGCCAGCAGCCAAGGGAGCTCCTATAATTCACCCCTCCACTTT. Translated, it reads CASSQGSSYNSPLHF.